These T cell receptor beta chains were read from a single sample in a study of Graves' ophthalmopathy and Graves' hyperthyroidism. MiXCR, run by TCRdb on the multiplex PCR reads, gives a single entry per CDR3 protein. The sample lists 260,000 or so distinct CDR3 sequences; around 50% were seen once. The sequencing sample was made of peripheral blood. These receptor sequences come from an adult man with Graves' ophthalmopathy. The CDR3 runs from the conserved cysteine through the conserved F or W. Fields, in order: CDR3 length, clone size, J gene, V gene, D gene, CDR3 DNA, CDR3 protein. D genes are given only for firm matches. Only part of the rows carry a size: once, few, many, or a class if the clone is expanded.

14,-,TRBJ2-7,TRBV12-3/TRBV12-4,TRBD2,TGTGCCAGCAGTCGACTAGCGGGAGTCGGGGAGCAGTACTTC,CASSRLAGVGEQYF
17,few,TRBJ2-5,TRBV6-9,TRBD1,TGTGCCAGCAGTGATGTACAGGGGGCGGTGTACCAAGAGACCCAGTACTTC,CASSDVQGAVYQETQYF
10,-,TRBJ2-5,TRBV10-1,-,TGTGCCATCAGTTCGGGGACCCAGTACTTC,CAISSGTQYF
16,few,TRBJ2-7,TRBV5-6,-,TGTGCCAGCAGCTTGTGGGACAAATCGCCCCCTTACGAGCAGTACTTC,CASSLWDKSPPYEQYF
13,-,TRBJ1-1,TRBV6-6,-,TGTGCCACCCAGGACAAGGAGGACACTGAAGCTTTCTTT,CATQDKEDTEAFF
13,-,TRBJ1-2,TRBV6-6,-,TGTGCCAGCAGTTCTGATCCTAACTATGGCTACACCTTC,CASSSDPNYGYTF
13,many,TRBJ1-1,TRBV25-1,-,TGTGCCAGCGCGCTTAATGTGGGCGGTGAAGCTTTCTTT,CASALNVGGEAFF
13,few,TRBJ2-7,TRBV29-1,TRBD2,TGCAGCGTCCGGGACTACCTTTCCTACGAGCAGTACTTC,CSVRDYLSYEQYF
13,few,TRBJ1-4,TRBV11-2,TRBD1,TGTGCCAGCAGGATACAGGGGCGAGAAAAACTGTTTTTT,CASRIQGREKLFF
12,-,TRBJ1-1,TRBV9,TRBD1,TGTGCCAGCAGCACAGGGGAGACTGAAGCTTTCTTT,CASSTGETEAFF